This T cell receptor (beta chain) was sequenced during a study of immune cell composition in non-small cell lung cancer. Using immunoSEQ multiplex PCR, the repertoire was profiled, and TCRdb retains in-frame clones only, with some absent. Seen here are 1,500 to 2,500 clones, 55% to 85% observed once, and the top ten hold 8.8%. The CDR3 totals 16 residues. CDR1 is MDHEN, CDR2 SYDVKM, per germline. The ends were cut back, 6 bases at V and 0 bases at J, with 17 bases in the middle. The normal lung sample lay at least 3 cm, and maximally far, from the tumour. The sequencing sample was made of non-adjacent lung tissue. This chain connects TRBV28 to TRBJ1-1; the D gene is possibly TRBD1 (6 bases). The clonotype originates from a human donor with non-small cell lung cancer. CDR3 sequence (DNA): TGTGCCAGCAGCCCAACACAGGGAAGTATGAACACTGAAGCTTTCTTT. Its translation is CASSPTQGSMNTEAFF. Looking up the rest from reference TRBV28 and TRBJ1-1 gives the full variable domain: DVKVTQSSRYLVKRTGEKVFLECVQDMDHENMFWYRQDPGLGLRLIYFSYDVKMKEKGDIPEGYSVSREKKERFSLILESASTNQTSMYLCASSPTQGSMNTEAFFGQGTRLTVV.